A single sample is the source of the 20 T cell receptor beta chains below, sequenced in a study of beta chain features in type 1 diabetes. The sequenced template was cDNA made from the entire isolated RNA. Generated by immunoSEQ multiplex PCR, the TCRdb table keeps only in-frame clones and is missing some. The sample has 430,000 or so clones, about an eighth seen once. Source material: naive CD4+ T cells from blood. The origin of the receptors is a woman aged 18-29 years in good health.

The rearrangement joins TRBV2 to TRBJ1-5; 8 bases agree with TRBD1. This CDR3 is 15 amino acids long. Germline V CDR1 and CDR2: SNHLY, FYNNEI. Trimming removed 1 base from V and 6 bases from J; junction bases left unmatched: 5. The CDR3 DNA follows: TGTGCCAGCAGTGAAGGGGACAGGAGGGCTCAGCCCCAGCATTTT. Encoded protein: CASSEGDRRAQPQHF.

This clone was seen a handful of times. The chain is built from TRBV6-5 and TRBJ2-5; tentative D call: TRBD2 (5 bases). This CDR3 region has 13 residues. Germline V gene sequence: CDR1 MNHEY, CDR2 SVGAGI. V was shortened by 11 bases and J by 1 base, with 14 bases between the two germline ends. As DNA, the CDR3 is TGTGCCCCCGGCCCCCGGGGCCAAGAGACCCAGTACTTC. Its translation: CAPGPRGQETQYF.

The rearrangement links TRBV4-2 to TRBJ1-2; a possible D gene is TRBD1 (6 bases). V shed 8 bases and J shed 2 bases, with 18 bases lying between them. Germline-derived CDR1 and CDR2 are LGHNA and YNFKEQ. CDR3 size: 15 residues. For the CDR3, the DNA is TGTGCCAGCGGATACGCGGGACACGGAAACTATGGCTACACCTTC. Residues: CASGYAGHGNYGYTF.

This clone was counted between two and nine times. The chain joins TRBV19 to TRBJ2-7; maybe TRBD1 (6 bases). Germline assignment: CDR1 LNHDA and CDR2 SQIVND (reference sequence). The CDR3 sequence is 15 residues long. Trimming shortened V by 6 bases and J by 1 base, and 16 bases separated the two germline ends. The CDR3 spells CASSDDRRASYEQYF. In nucleotides, the CDR3 is TGTGCCAGTAGCGACGACAGGAGAGCATCCTACGAGCAGTACTTC.

This clone has only a few counts. Here the CDR3 reads CASSVVSTEDTQYF. Written as DNA, the CDR3 is TGTGCCAGCAGCGTAGTTTCGACTGAAGATACGCAGTATTTT. The rearrangement links TRBV9 to TRBJ2-3; the D is unclear. Germline assignment: CDR1 SGDLS and CDR2 YYNGEE. Trimming took off 0 bases at V and 5 bases at J, with 10 bases between the two ends. The CDR3 spans 14 residues.

The V gene is TRBV18, the J gene TRBJ2-7; tentative D call: TRBD1 (6 bases). This CDR3 has 15 residues. Germline V CDR1 and CDR2: KGHSH, LQKENI. V was cut by 2 bases and J by 0 bases, with 11 bases left in between. The CDR3 nucleotides are TGTGCCAGCTCACCATCGCCAGGGGCCTCCTACGAGCAGTACGTC. It encodes CASSPSPGASYEQYV.

The chain couples TRBV30 to TRBJ1-1; D is unclear. V dropped 1 base and J dropped 10 bases, with 22 bases sitting between them. CDR1 is GTSNPN, CDR2 SVGIG, per germline (reference sequence). The CDR3 spans 15 residues. CDR3 DNA sequence: TGTGCCTGGAGTGGGGCAGTACGGAAGGCCAAGGCAGCTTTCTTT. Protein sequence: CAWSGAVRKAKAAFF.

This clone occurred a few times. The chain joins TRBV7-2 to TRBJ2-3; no clear D. Per germline, CDR1 SGHTA and CDR2 FQGNSA. Trimming took 5 bases from V and 0 from J, leaving 12 bases between them. The CDR3 has 15 residues. This CDR3 reads CASSLRTGSTDTQYF. The DNA for the CDR3 is TGTGCCAGCAGCCTTAGGACGGGTAGCACAGATACGCAGTATTTT.

This rearrangement joins TRBV11-2 to TRBJ1-1; D not resolved. The CDR3 has 14 amino acids. The germline V and J ends were trimmed by 4 bases and 1 base, with 10 bases remaining between them. Per germline, CDR1 SGHAT and CDR2 FQNNGV. DNA for the CDR3: TGTGCCAGCAGCTCCCCTCAGTGGAACACTGAAGCTTTCTTT. This codes for CASSSPQWNTEAFF.

The V and J genes are TRBV2 and TRBJ2-2; unclear D gene. V lost 7 bases and J 0 bases, leaving 3 bases between the germline ends. From germline, CDR1 is SNHLY and CDR2 FYNNEI. This CDR3 is built from 12 residues. This chain's CDR3 is CASNSNTGELFF. CDR3 sequence (DNA): TGTGCCAGCAACTCGAACACCGGGGAGCTGTTTTTT.

This clone was observed a handful of times. The chain has TRBV4-2 and TRBJ2-2; 8 bases are a match to TRBD1. The germline gives CDR1 LGHNA, CDR2 YNFKEQ. The trim removed 2 bases at V and 2 bases at J, leaving 10 bases unmatched. The CDR3 spans 18 residues. CDR3 amino acids: CASSQSGWTGNNTGELFF. CDR3 in DNA: TGTGCCAGCAGCCAAAGCGGGTGGACAGGGAACAACACCGGGGAGCTGTTTTTT.

V usage is TRBV28 and J usage is TRBJ1-1; D might be TRBD1 (6 bases). CDR3 length equals 14 residues. Looked up from germline, CDR1 is MDHEN and CDR2 is SYDVKM. Trimming shortened V by 4 bases and J by 1 base, and 10 bases separated the two germline ends. This chain's CDR3 is CASSSYRENTEAFF. DNA for the CDR3: TGTGCCAGCAGTTCCTACAGGGAGAACACTGAAGCTTTCTTT.

The chain has TRBV2 and TRBJ2-4; the match to TRBD1 covers 7 bases. The germline V gene has CDR1 SNHLY and CDR2 FYNNEI. V lost 6 bases and J lost 15; bases outside the gene matches: 14. This CDR3 is built from 13 residues. Here the CDR3 reads CASSRSTGVGWYF. CDR3 bases: TGTGCCAGCAGCCGCTCAACAGGGGTTGGGTGGTACTTC.

The chain couples TRBV18 to TRBJ2-3, with 16 bases identical to TRBD2. This CDR3 has 18 residues. Germline V lookup: CDR1 KGHSH, CDR2 LQKENI. The V gene end was trimmed by 6 bases and the J gene end by 4 bases; junction bases not matched to a gene: 10. CDR3 residues: CASSQSPGLAGGPDTQYF. The CDR3 nucleotides read TGTGCCAGCTCGCAATCCCCGGGACTAGCGGGGGGGCCAGATACGCAGTATTTT.

This clone was observed a handful of times. The chain is built from TRBV13 and TRBJ1-1, with unresolved D. CDR3 length equals 15 residues. Trimming shortened V by 5 bases and J by 3 bases, and 16 bases separated the two germline ends. Germline V gene lookup returns CDR1 PRHDT and CDR2 FYEKMQ (reference sequence). The CDR3 DNA follows: TGTGCCAGCAGCACCACCGGTCGCGCCCACACTGAAGCTTTCTTT. It translates to CASSTTGRAHTEAFF.

This clone appeared a few times. The V call is TRBV5-1, the J call TRBJ1-1; D uncertain. Germline values: CDR1 SGHRS, CDR2 YFSETQ. The CDR3 length is 13 residues. The V and J ends lost 6 bases and 1 base respectively, with 10 bases between them. The CDR3 here is CASKGDPNTEAFF. The CDR3 nucleotides read TGCGCCAGCAAAGGAGACCCGAACACTGAAGCTTTCTTT.

In this sample, this clone turned up a few times. The V gene is TRBV10-3, the J gene TRBJ2-3; D is ambiguous. CDR1 and CDR2 from the germline V gene are ENHRY and SYGVKD. With 10 bases removed from V and 2 bases from J, the gap between germline ends came to 16 bases. The CDR3 consists of 14 residues. CDR3 DNA sequence: TGTGCCAGTATGAACATTGGGATCACAGATACGCAGTATTTT. This sequence encodes CASMNIGITDTQYF.

This chain connects TRBV27 to TRBJ2-7; 9 nucleotides match TRBD2. The V gene end was trimmed by 5 bases and the J gene end by 3 bases; junction bases not matched to a gene: 11. CDR3 size: 16 residues. CDR1 is MNHEY, CDR2 SMNVEV, per germline (reference sequence). The CDR3 region is CASSLLAGTSYYEQYF. CDR3 coding DNA: TGTGCCAGCAGTCTACTAGCGGGCACAAGTTACTACGAGCAGTACTTC.

This sequence joins TRBV5-4 and TRBJ2-5, with TRBD2 matching over 7 bases. Germline V gene data show CDR1 as SGHNT and CDR2 as YYREEE (reference sequence). The CDR3 covers 14 residues. Losses at the gene ends were 3 bases for V and 2 bases for J; bases not matched to a gene: 4. CDR3: CASSSAGAQETQYF. CDR3 bases: TGTGCCAGCAGCTCGGCGGGAGCTCAAGAGACCCAGTACTTC.

This clone was observed a few times. V gene TRBV12-5 combines with J gene TRBJ2-3, with no clear D. V was pared by 2 bases and J by 2 bases, with 5 bases between. The V gene's germline CDR1 is LGHNT and CDR2 FRNRAP. The CDR3 spans 13 residues. CDR3 residues: CASGLPHTDTQYF. The CDR3 nucleotides are TGTGCTAGTGGTTTGCCCCACACAGATACGCAGTATTTT.